The 16 T cell receptor beta chains presented below share a single source sample, sequenced in a study of CD8+CD57+ T cells in acquired aplastic anemia. Genomic DNA was employed as the template in profiling TCR beta VDJ and CDR3. From the reads, TCRdb called clonotypes with MiXCR, one entry per CDR3 protein. Of 100,000 to 150,000 distinct CDR3 sequences in the sample, under 65% were seen once. Patients picked for sequencing had shown CD8+CD57+ cell expansion detected by flow cytometry. The sample was sorted CD4+, CD8+, or CD8+CD57+ T cells (not recorded which) from PBMCs. The receptors here all came from a human donor with aplastic anemia.

The chain employs TRBV20-1 and TRBJ2-7; D is ambiguous. Germline V gene sequence: CDR1 DFQATT, CDR2 SNEGSKA (reference sequence). The CDR3 consists of 13 residues. V gave up 1 base and J gave up 0 bases, with 7 bases separating them. CDR3 protein: CSARGFSSYEQYF. CDR3 nucleotides: TGCAGTGCTAGAGGGTTTAGCTCCTACGAGCAGTACTTC.

The V and J genes are TRBV28 and TRBJ1-5; D gene uncertain. The CDR3 totals 15 residues. Germline V gene sequence: CDR1 MDHEN, CDR2 SYDVKM. Between the trimmed V and J ends, which lost 3 bases and 4 bases, there was a span of 13 bases. The CDR3 here is CASSFEATWNQPQHF. CDR3 DNA sequence: TGTGCCAGCAGTTTCGAGGCAACTTGGAATCAGCCCCAGCATTTT. The full variable domain, rest sourced from reference TRBV28 and TRBJ1-5, is DVKVTQSSRYLVKRTGEKVFLECVQDMDHENMFWYRQDPGLGLRLIYFSYDVKMKEKGDIPEGYSVSREKKERFSLILESASTNQTSMYLCASSFEATWNQPQHFGDGTRLSIL.

The chain recombines TRBV7-8 with TRBJ2-2; D is uncertain. The V end was cut by 1 base, the J end by 9 bases, with 9 bases between. Germline values: CDR1 SGHVS, CDR2 FQNEAQ. This CDR3 comprises 13 residues. The CDR3 DNA sequence: TGTGCCAGCAGCTTAGAGGGAACCCGGGAGCTGTTTTTT. Translating it yields CASSLEGTRELFF.

This clonotype was seen ten or more times. The genes are TRBV20-1 and TRBJ2-7; D perhaps matches TRBD1 (6 bases). The CDR3 loop spans 13 amino acids. Germline CDR1 is DFQATT and CDR2 is SNEGSKA (reference sequence). V was trimmed by 0 bases and J by 3 bases, leaving 9 bases between them. CDR3 loop: CSAREGQNYEQYF. The CDR3 nucleotides are TGCAGTGCTAGAGAGGGACAAAACTACGAGCAGTACTTC.

The chain links TRBV29-1 to TRBJ1-1; D may be TRBD1 (6 bases). The V gene's germline CDR1 is SQVTM and CDR2 ANQGSEA. CDR3 size: 15 residues. The ends were cut back, 8 bases at V and 7 bases at J, with 26 bases in the middle. The CDR3 sequence is CSLMGVRGAEFEAFF. Written as DNA, the CDR3 is TGCAGCCTGATGGGGGTTCGGGGGGCCGAATTTGAAGCTTTCTTT.

This clonotype was seen a single time. The chain links TRBV2 to TRBJ2-7; TRBD2 is a possible D gene (5 bases). Germline V gives CDR1 SNHLY, CDR2 FYNNEI. This CDR3 has 13 residues. The ends were cut back, 7 bases at V and 2 bases at J, with 12 bases in the middle. The CDR3 DNA follows: TGTGCCAGCAACCTGGGGAGAGCCTACGAGCAGTACTTC. Its translation is CASNLGRAYEQYF.

In the case of this clonotype: An end of the junction does not agree with germline; a read error may underlie this. This sequence joins TRBV7-9 and TRBJ1-5; no definite D call. This CDR3 contains 12 residues. Germline CDR1 and CDR2: SEHNR and FQNEAQ (reference sequence). In nucleotides, the CDR3 is TGTGCCAGCAGCTTCGGAAACCAGCCCCGGCATTTT. Its translation is CASSFGNQPRHF.

To note about this clonotype: A junction end diverges from the germline sequence, so it may reflect a read error. The chain couples TRBV7-6 to TRBJ1-4; D ambiguous. Germline loops: CDR1 SGHVS, CDR2 FNYEAQ. This CDR3 has 12 residues. The CDR3 loop is CASSLMGEKLFF. CDR3 bases: TGCGCCAGCAGCTTGATGGGGGAAAAACTGTTTTTT.

The chain employs TRBV10-1 and TRBJ2-1, with 11 bases matching TRBD2. The CDR3 is 16 residues long. V was pared by 7 bases and J by 9 bases, with 14 bases of the junction left unmatched. Germline CDR1 reads WNHNN; CDR2 reads SYGVQD (reference sequence). The CDR3 DNA is TGCGCCAGCATCATGATAGCGGGAGGGCGAAGGGGTGAGCAGTTCTTC. This translates into CASIMIAGGRRGEQFF.

The rearrangement joins TRBV6-2 or TRBV6-3 to TRBJ1-4; D remains ambiguous. V lost 7 bases and J lost 5, with 5 bases in between. The CDR3 is 11 residues long. CDR1 MNHEY and CDR2 SVGEGT come from the germline V gene. The CDR3 here is CASTKNEKLFF. The DNA of the CDR3 is TGTGCCAGCACGAAGAATGAAAAACTGTTTTTT.

This clonotype was seen repeatedly, ten times or more. CDR3 sequence: CSARGFPPGDGEKLFF. The CDR3, as DNA: TGCAGTGCTAGAGGGTTCCCTCCAGGGGATGGTGAAAAACTGTTTTTT. V is TRBV20-1 and J is TRBJ1-4; tentatively, D is TRBD1 (6 bases). This CDR3 comprises 16 residues. CDR1 is DFQATT and CDR2 is SNEGSKA in the germline V gene (reference sequence). Trimming cost V 1 base and J 7 bases, with 19 bases left between them.

The CDR3 reads CASSIDMGPHNEQFF. CDR3 DNA sequence: TGTGCCAGTAGTATAGATATGGGACCCCACAATGAGCAGTTCTTC. The rearrangement uses TRBV19 and TRBJ2-1; D is tentatively TRBD1 or TRBD2 (5 bases each). V was shortened by 0 bases and J by 5 bases, with 11 bases between the two germline ends. The CDR3 is made up of 15 amino acids. The germline V gene has CDR1 LNHDA and CDR2 SQIVND (reference sequence).

The V gene is TRBV29-1, the J gene TRBJ2-7, with D tentatively TRBD2 (5 bases). The CDR3 is 12 residues long. Germline values: CDR1 SQVTM, CDR2 ANQGSEA. V lost 3 bases and J lost 3, with 9 bases in between. The CDR3 sequence is CSVDGEGYEQYF. DNA of the CDR3: TGCAGCGTTGACGGAGAGGGCTACGAGCAGTACTTC.

The rearrangement joins TRBV24-1 to TRBJ2-1; weak D call: TRBD2 (6 bases). The V gene lost 1 base and the J gene lost 7 bases, with 13 bases spanning the gap. Per the germline V gene, CDR1 is KGHDR and CDR2 is SFDVKD. The CDR3 covers 15 residues. CDR3: CATSDFTGERNEQFF. The CDR3, as DNA: TGTGCCACCAGTGATTTCACGGGAGAGAGGAATGAGCAGTTCTTC.

This clonotype was seen repeatedly, ten times or more. This sequence joins TRBV20-1 and TRBJ2-5, with 9 bases identical to TRBD1. CDR1 is DFQATT and CDR2 is SNEGSKA in the germline V gene (reference sequence). This CDR3 spans 14 amino acids. The V and J ends lost 6 bases and 3 bases, in that order; junction bases with no gene match: 8. Here the CDR3 reads CSARPRDREETQYF. Here the CDR3 DNA reads TGCAGTGCGCGGCCCCGGGACAGGGAAGAGACCCAGTACTTC.

The V call is TRBV6-1, the J call TRBJ1-6; D remains unclear. The germline V and J ends were trimmed by 3 bases and 2 bases, with 5 bases remaining between them. CDR3 size: 14 residues. CDR1 is MNHNS, CDR2 SASEGT, per germline. As DNA, the CDR3 is TGTGCCAGCAGTGACAGTCCCTATAATTCACCCCTCCACTTT. Its protein is CASSDSPYNSPLHF.